The rows below give T cell receptor beta chains drawn from one sample of a study of spatial heterogeneity in lung cancer. TCRdb itself ran the 5' RACE reads through MiXCR, one entry per CDR3 protein. The repertoire holds roughly 1,500 distinct CDR3 sequences, 20% to 30% seen once, with roughly a tenth in the top ten. The material sequenced was lung tumor tissue, taken at surgery. The receptors come from a female donor with early-stage non-small cell lung cancer. CDR3s include the opening cysteine and the closing phenylalanine or tryptophan.

v_call	j_call	cdr3_aa
TRBV29-1	TRBJ2-7	CSVESLAGGDYEQYF
TRBV11-2	TRBJ2-5	CASSLGRGQKETQYF
TRBV12-3/TRBV12-4	TRBJ1-5	CASSLLNDQPQHF
TRBV27	TRBJ2-7	CASSLVGKDGYEQYF
TRBV7-3	TRBJ2-3	CASSRAGGSSDTQYF
TRBV7-8	TRBJ2-3	CASSLGSFADTQYF
TRBV12-3/TRBV12-4	TRBJ2-1	CASSLEFHNEQFF
TRBV7-2	TRBJ1-6	CASSSQPNSYNSPLHF
TRBV27	TRBJ1-5	CASSDRGLGPQHF
TRBV11-2	TRBJ1-1	CASSTDRGWTEAFF
TRBV14	TRBJ1-1	CASSQVVHTEAFF
TRBV5-1	TRBJ2-1	CASSETEKSSYNEQFF
TRBV3-1	TRBJ1-2	CASSQKEANYGYTF
TRBV27	TRBJ2-1	CASSPKLAGVVYNEQFF
TRBV5-1	TRBJ2-5	CASYPGPQETQYF
TRBV7-9	TRBJ2-6	CASSFHFSGANVLTF
TRBV12-3/TRBV12-4	TRBJ1-1	CASRYPVGMGTEAFF
TRBV5-1	TRBJ2-1	CASIDLAGGPGEQFF
TRBV12-3/TRBV12-4	TRBJ1-6	CAISQGEGSPLHF
TRBV27	TRBJ2-6	CASSPWDGVSGANVLTF
TRBV5-1	TRBJ1-2	CASTLGPGDYGYTF
TRBV20-1	TRBJ2-1	CSARDRGLAGVDEQFF
TRBV30	TRBJ2-5	CAWKGLAVVETQYF
TRBV28	TRBJ2-7	CASSSVPGQGNYEQYF
TRBV23-1	TRBJ2-3	CVSINRESSTDTQYF
TRBV27	TRBJ1-2	CASSLSGAYGYTF
TRBV6-5	TRBJ1-5	CASSYRRADQPQHF
TRBV9	TRBJ2-1	CASSVAQGNEQFF
TRBV5-1	TRBJ2-6	CASSGATGANVLTF
TRBV1	TRBJ2-3	CTSNQATSGTTDTQYF
TRBV7-9	TRBJ2-7	CASSSVSSAYEQYF
TRBV11-2	TRBJ2-1	CASSLDFSPYNEQFF
TRBV24-1	TRBJ2-2	CATWASNTGELFF
TRBV14	TRBJ2-3	CASSQADVTQYF
TRBV3-1	TRBJ1-2	CASNLQGFDGYTF
TRBV20-1	TRBJ2-1	CSVTSGGNEQFF
TRBV6-5	TRBJ2-1	CASRGTSGRNEQFF
TRBV27	TRBJ2-7	CASSSTSAGEQYF
TRBV11-2	TRBJ2-1	CASSSSGVEQFF
TRBV6-5	TRBJ1-6	CASRLSVASYNSPLHF
TRBV28	TRBJ2-1	CASSLMTERVTSGDYNEQFF
TRBV28	TRBJ1-5	CASSSSQFGQPQHF
TRBV6-2/TRBV6-3	TRBJ2-3	CASSRPPGLAGSDTQYF
TRBV5-4	TRBJ1-2	CASSPDPRTLINYGYTF
TRBV11-1	TRBJ1-1	CASSLGRRTNTEAFF
TRBV12-3/TRBV12-4	TRBJ2-1	CASSRQANEQFF
TRBV6-2/TRBV6-3	TRBJ2-7	CASSWARREQYF
TRBV5-4	TRBJ2-5	CASSEGRETQYF